Each of the 6 T cell receptor beta chains below was sequenced from the same sample in a study of spatial heterogeneity in lung cancer. The time point was: sample taken at primary tumor resection. In TCRdb, the 5' RACE reads were re-called with MiXCR into one record per CDR3 protein. The repertoire holds some 83,000 distinct CDR3 sequences, with under 8.5% as singletons. The input for sequencing was PBMCs, taken at surgery. Receptors were obtained from a male donor with early-stage non-small cell lung cancer.

The sample holds many counts of this clonotype. The genes are TRBV3-1 and TRBJ1-5, with D uncertain. The CDR3 totals 13 residues. Germline CDR1 is LGHDT and CDR2 is YNNKEL (reference sequence). Trimming took 9 bases from V and 6 from J, leaving 15 bases between them. The CDR3 region is CASQNDPTQPQHF. CDR3 nucleotides: TGTGCCAGTCAAAACGACCCCACTCAGCCCCAGCATTTT.

This clonotype was found a few times. The rearrangement uses TRBV7-9 and TRBJ2-5; tentative D call: TRBD2 (6 bases). Germline loops: CDR1 SEHNR, CDR2 FQNEAQ (reference sequence). This CDR3 is 13 amino acids long. The V end was cut by 1 base, the J end by 5 bases, with 8 bases between. CDR3 in amino acids: CASSLVGSETQYF. CDR3 coding DNA: TGTGCCAGCAGCTTAGTCGGGAGCGAGACCCAGTACTTC.

The V gene is TRBV3-1, the J gene TRBJ2-3; the D gene could be TRBD1 or TRBD2 (5 bases each). Trimming stripped 4 bases from V and 1 base from J, with 12 bases between. This CDR3 has 15 residues. Germline assignment: CDR1 LGHDT and CDR2 YNNKEL (reference sequence). This CDR3 is CASSRVGGRTDTQYF. In DNA form, the CDR3 reads TGTGCCAGCAGCCGTGTTGGGGGTCGCACAGATACGCAGTATTTT.

This clonotype was counted only a few times. This sequence joins TRBV19 and TRBJ1-5; tentative D call: TRBD1 (5 bases). The CDR3 is 18 residues long. V dropped 1 base and J dropped 0 bases, with 16 bases sitting between them. Germline V CDR1 and CDR2: LNHDA, SQIVND (reference sequence). The CDR3 loop is CASSIGRRQPSSNQPQHF. The CDR3 DNA reads as TGTGCCAGTAGTATAGGCCGTAGACAGCCTTCTAGCAATCAGCCCCAGCATTTT.

In this sample, this clonotype turned up a few times. The CDR3 DNA sequence: TGTGCCAGCAGGCGAGCGACTAGCGGGGCCGCCAAAAACATTCAGTACTTC. It encodes CASRRATSGAAKNIQYF. V usage is TRBV6-5 and J usage is TRBJ2-4, with TRBD2 matching over 11 bases. With 6 bases clipped from V and 1 base from J, the junction kept 8 bases outside the gene matches. CDR1 and CDR2 (germline): MNHEY, SVGAGI. This CDR3 comprises 17 residues.

This clonotype was observed many times. V usage is TRBV15 and J usage is TRBJ2-1; D gene uncertain. CDR1 is LNHNV and CDR2 is YYDKDF in the germline V gene (reference sequence). This CDR3 is built from 17 residues. Trimming removed 3 bases from V and 0 bases from J, with 15 bases in between. This CDR3 reads CATSSRLSPASYNEQFF. DNA for the CDR3: TGTGCCACCAGCAGCAGACTTTCTCCAGCCTCCTACAATGAGCAGTTCTTC.